This is a list of T cell receptor beta chains from one sample in a study of blood T cells in healthy people across ages. TCRdb processed the 5' RACE reads anew with MiXCR; each CDR3 protein has one entry. The sample has roughly 1.6 million distinct CDR3 sequences, 30% to 35% seen once. The specimen was blood. The receptors derive from a woman under 40 in good health. Both conserved end residues are part of each CDR3. The D gene is left open where the match is weak. Clone size is shown for a subset of rows, as once, few, many or a class of expanded clone.

V: TRBV27; D: .; J: TRBJ1-1; size: .; DNA: TGTGCCAGCAGTACGACAGAGCACAGTGAAGCTTTCTTT; CDR3: CASSTTEHSEAFF
V: TRBV12-3/TRBV12-4; D: TRBD2; J: TRBJ2-7; size: many; DNA: TGTGCCAGCAGTCCCACTAGCGGGGGACAGATTTTCTACGAGCAGTACTTC; CDR3: CASSPTSGGQIFYEQYF
V: TRBV3-1; D: .; J: TRBJ2-3; size: .; DNA: TGTGCCAGCAGTCCAGGGGGGCCGGGGGATACGCAGTATTTT; CDR3: CASSPGGPGDTQYF
V: TRBV29-1; D: .; J: TRBJ2-1; size: few; DNA: TGCAGCATTCGGCTAGCTGCCTACAATGAGCAGTTCTTC; CDR3: CSIRLAAYNEQFF
V: TRBV7-8; D: .; J: TRBJ2-1; size: .; DNA: TGTGCCAGCACCGGGTTGTCGCCCACCTACAATGAGCAGTTCTTC; CDR3: CASTGLSPTYNEQFF
V: TRBV12-3/TRBV12-4; D: .; J: TRBJ2-3; size: .; DNA: TGTGCCAGCAGTAGGACCCTCGCGAGCACAGATACGCAGTATTTT; CDR3: CASSRTLASTDTQYF
V: TRBV9; D: .; J: TRBJ2-1; size: few; DNA: TGTGCCAGCAGCGCCCGGGACCCAAATGAGCAGTTCTTC; CDR3: CASSARDPNEQFF
V: TRBV5-1; D: TRBD2; J: TRBJ2-7; size: many; DNA: TGCGCCAGCAGCTTGGGGGCTAGCGGGAGCTACGAGCAGTACTTC; CDR3: CASSLGASGSYEQYF
V: TRBV10-3; D: TRBD1; J: TRBJ1-5; size: .; DNA: TGTGCCATCGCTGGGACAGAGGATAGCAATCAGCCCCAGCATTTT; CDR3: CAIAGTEDSNQPQHF
V: TRBV5-1; D: .; J: TRBJ2-5; size: .; DNA: TGCGCCAGCAGCTCCGGCGAGAGGTCCCAAGAGACCCAGTACTTC; CDR3: CASSSGERSQETQYF
V: TRBV28; D: .; J: TRBJ1-2; size: .; DNA: TGTGCCAGCAGTCTCGGGATCTTCAACTATGGCTACACCTTC; CDR3: CASSLGIFNYGYTF
V: TRBV7-2; D: TRBD1; J: TRBJ1-2; size: .; DNA: TGTGCCAGCAGCCGCCCACCCGGGACAGGGAGTTCCTATGGCTACACCTTC; CDR3: CASSRPPGTGSSYGYTF
V: TRBV20-1; D: TRBD1; J: TRBJ2-2; size: .; DNA: TGCAGTGCTAGGGGGACAGGGTCCGGGGAGCTGTTTTTT; CDR3: CSARGTGSGELFF
V: TRBV20-1; D: .; J: TRBJ2-7; size: .; DNA: TGCAGTGCTAGCGTTGCGGGATCCGCCTCCGAGCAGTACTTC; CDR3: CSASVAGSASEQYF
V: TRBV20-1; D: .; J: TRBJ2-5; size: few; DNA: TGCAGCGCTTTTATTAGGGGGGCCCCATTCCAGTACTTC; CDR3: CSAFIRGAPFQYF
V: TRBV7-9; D: .; J: TRBJ2-5; size: .; DNA: TGTGCCAGCAGCTTATCCCGCGGAGCCGGGACCCAGTACTTC; CDR3: CASSLSRGAGTQYF
V: TRBV4-2; D: .; J: TRBJ2-3; size: .; DNA: .; CDR3: CASSQVAGGSYF
V: TRBV12-3/TRBV12-4; D: .; J: TRBJ2-2; size: .; DNA: TGTGCCACTCAGAGAGGGGGGGCGTCCACCGGGGAGCTGTTTTTT; CDR3: CATQRGGASTGELFF
V: TRBV20-1; D: TRBD2; J: TRBJ2-1; size: few; DNA: TGCAGTGCTAGAACCGGGACTAGCGGGGGCAATGAGCAGTTCTTC; CDR3: CSARTGTSGGNEQFF
V: TRBV20-1; D: .; J: TRBJ2-3; size: .; DNA: TGCAGTGCTAGAGGCGGGACCCCGGGCACAGATACGCAGTATTTT; CDR3: CSARGGTPGTDTQYF
V: TRBV28; D: TRBD1; J: TRBJ1-4; size: .; DNA: TGTGCCAGCAGCATGTCGGGACAGGGTTATGAAAAACTGTTTTTT; CDR3: CASSMSGQGYEKLFF
V: TRBV20-1; D: .; J: TRBJ2-5; size: .; DNA: TGCAGTACTGGGGGGCGGCGGGAGCAAGAGACCCAGTACTTC; CDR3: CSTGGRREQETQYF
V: TRBV20-1; D: TRBD2; J: TRBJ2-1; size: .; DNA: TGCAGTGCTAGCGGGCGGGGGGGCGGAAATGAGCAGTTCTTC; CDR3: CSASGRGGGNEQFF
V: TRBV10-2; D: TRBD2; J: TRBJ2-1; size: .; DNA: TGCGCCAGCAGTGGGTTAGGACTAGCGGGCGAAGGGAGTGAGCAGTTCTTC; CDR3: CASSGLGLAGEGSEQFF
V: TRBV20-1; D: .; J: TRBJ1-2; size: .; DNA: TGCAGTGCCTTGGACGTCTATGGCTACACCTTC; CDR3: CSALDVYGYTF
V: TRBV5-4; D: TRBD1; J: TRBJ2-7; size: once; DNA: TGTGCCAGCAGCTTGGCGGGACAGGGATTCTACGAGCAGTACTTC; CDR3: CASSLAGQGFYEQYF
V: TRBV21-1; D: .; J: TRBJ2-7; size: few; DNA: TGTGCCAGCAGCCCTCCCCGACAGTTCAACGAGCAGTACTTC; CDR3: CASSPPRQFNEQYF
V: TRBV30; D: .; J: TRBJ1-2; size: .; DNA: TGTGCCTGGAGAGGGAATTTTCGACAGCCCTATGGCTACACCTTC; CDR3: CAWRGNFRQPYGYTF
V: TRBV21-1; D: .; J: TRBJ1-1; size: once; DNA: TGTGCCAACAGCTTTCCGTCAGGGGGGGGCGCGGATACTGAAGCTTTCTTT; CDR3: CANSFPSGGGADTEAFF
V: TRBV6-5; D: .; J: TRBJ1-2; size: .; DNA: TGTGCCAGCAGTTACGAGGGGACCTATGGCTACACCTTC; CDR3: CASSYEGTYGYTF
V: TRBV19; D: .; J: TRBJ2-7; size: few; DNA: TGTGCCAGTAGTATTATGCCAGGAAGGAGCTACGAGCAGTACTTC; CDR3: CASSIMPGRSYEQYF
V: TRBV4-1; D: .; J: TRBJ1-5; size: .; DNA: TGCGCCAGCAGCCAAAACAGGTATGAGCCCCAGCATTTT; CDR3: CASSQNRYEPQHF
V: TRBV2; D: .; J: TRBJ2-3; size: few; DNA: TGTGCCAGCAGTGAAGTGAGGGGCACAGATACGCAGTATTTT; CDR3: CASSEVRGTDTQYF
V: TRBV27; D: TRBD2; J: TRBJ2-5; size: few; DNA: TGTGCCAGCAGTCTCGGGGTAGCGGGAGTTTCCCCAGAGACCCAGTACTTC; CDR3: CASSLGVAGVSPETQYF
V: TRBV7-9; D: .; J: TRBJ1-2; size: .; DNA: TGTGCCAGCAGCTTAGCATCGGCAATTTATGGCTACACCTTC; CDR3: CASSLASAIYGYTF
V: TRBV6-1; D: .; J: TRBJ1-4; size: .; DNA: TGTGCCAGCAGTGAATCGGGGGGCTCGGGTGAAAAACTGTTTTTT; CDR3: CASSESGGSGEKLFF
V: TRBV2; D: .; J: TRBJ1-5; size: .; DNA: TGTGCCAGCAGTGAAGCGAATCAGCCCCAGCATTTT; CDR3: CASSEANQPQHF
V: TRBV7-9; D: .; J: TRBJ2-1; size: many; DNA: TGTGCCAGCAGCTTACCAGGGAGGCATGAGCAGTTCTTC; CDR3: CASSLPGRHEQFF
V: TRBV9; D: TRBD2; J: TRBJ2-3; size: few; DNA: TGTGCCAGCAGCGCGACTAGCGGCTCGATGGATACGCAGTATTTT; CDR3: CASSATSGSMDTQYF
V: TRBV10-3; D: TRBD1; J: TRBJ1-1; size: .; DNA: TGTGCCATCAGAGCCGACAGGGGGGGCACTGAAGCTTTCTTT; CDR3: CAIRADRGGTEAFF
V: TRBV20-1; D: .; J: TRBJ2-7; size: .; DNA: TGCAGTGCTAGAGATCTGGGGATCGGCGAGCAGTACTTC; CDR3: CSARDLGIGEQYF
V: TRBV20-1; D: .; J: TRBJ2-5; size: .; DNA: TGCAGTGCTAGACCTAAGTACCCGCTTCAAGAGACCCAGTACTTC; CDR3: CSARPKYPLQETQYF
V: TRBV6-1; D: TRBD1; J: TRBJ1-1; size: few; DNA: TGTGCCAGCAGTGTGCTGGGACAGACGAACACTGAAGCTTTCTTT; CDR3: CASSVLGQTNTEAFF
V: TRBV7-8; D: .; J: TRBJ2-4; size: many; DNA: TGTGCCAGCAGCTTCCTGAAGTCCAAAAACATTCAGTACTTC; CDR3: CASSFLKSKNIQYF